One and the same sample provided the 29 T cell receptor beta chains below, sequenced in a study of technical replicates of blood from a few donors. The data were produced by immunoSEQ multiplex PCR, yet TCRdb's version contains in-frame clones alone and is incomplete. The sample holds 50,000 to 70,000 clones; 70% to 90% are singletons and the top ten take approximately 5%. The specimen sequenced was PBMCs. Receptor source: a human donor in good health. Some clones in this sample may be carry-over from other donors' samples.

The chain uses TRBV6-5 and TRBJ2-3; D is perhaps TRBD1 (6 bases). This CDR3 comprises 14 residues. Trimming stripped 6 bases from V and 5 bases from J, with 15 bases between. Germline assignment: CDR1 MNHEY and CDR2 SVGAGI. For the CDR3, the DNA is TGTGCCAGCAGAAGAACAGGGCTTGGAGATACGCAGTATTTT. Translation gives CASRRTGLGDTQYF.

The chain combines TRBV9 with TRBJ2-7, with a weak D call TRBD1 (6 bases). The V end lost 4 bases, the J end lost 2 bases, and 10 bases lay between the germline ends. Germline CDR1 and CDR2: SGDLS and YYNGEE. CDR3 length equals 13 residues. The CDR3 bases are TGTGCCAGCAGCCGGGCAGGGGCCTACGAGCAGTACTTC. As protein: CASSRAGAYEQYF.

This sequence joins TRBV6-1 and TRBJ2-7, with 7 positions matching TRBD1. With 7 bases clipped from V and 3 bases from J, the junction kept 9 bases outside the gene matches. The CDR3 is 14 amino acids. Germline CDR1 and CDR2: MNHNS and SASEGT. CDR3: CASNTPGGHYEQYF. The DNA for the CDR3 is TGTGCCAGCAATACGCCAGGGGGTCACTACGAGCAGTACTTC.

This sequence joins TRBV5-1 and TRBJ2-5, with 9 bases lining up with TRBD2. CDR1 SGHRS and CDR2 YFSETQ come from the germline V gene. The CDR3 sequence is 16 residues long. J was trimmed by 1 base and V by 0 bases; bases with no gene match: 4. The CDR3 loop reads CASSLGLAGTQETQYF. DNA of the CDR3: TGCGCCAGCAGCTTGGGGCTAGCGGGGACCCAAGAGACCCAGTACTTC.

The chain recombines TRBV7-9 with TRBJ2-7, with TRBD2 matching 14 bases. V was clipped by 6 bases and J by 1 base; unmatched bases: 8. Germline V gene sequence: CDR1 SEHNR, CDR2 FQNEAQ (reference sequence). The CDR3 runs 17 residues. The CDR3 region has the DNA TGTGCCAGCAGTCGCGGGCGACTAGCGGGGGGGTCCTACGAGCAGTACTTC. Translated, it gives CASSRGRLAGGSYEQYF.

The gene calls are TRBV6-5 and TRBJ2-7, with 10 bases that match TRBD1. The CDR3 sequence is 15 residues long. Germline V lookup: CDR1 MNHEY, CDR2 SVGAGI. Trimming cost V 6 bases and J 7 bases; bases outside gene matches: 12. The CDR3 is CASRNLGQGVKEQYF. CDR3 nucleotide sequence: TGTGCCAGCAGGAACCTAGGACAGGGGGTTAAGGAGCAGTACTTC.

Of note for this clone: The junction departs from germline at one end; a sequencing error may be responsible. The chain uses TRBV7-2 and TRBJ1-6, with D possibly being TRBD1 (5 bases). This CDR3 has 14 amino acids. Germline V gives CDR1 SGHTA, CDR2 FQGNSA. CDR3 sequence reads: CASGGGTSNSPLHF. CDR3 nucleotide sequence: TGTGCCAGCGGGGGGGGGACGAGCAATTCGCCCCTCCACTTT.

J is TRBJ2-3 and V is TRBV2; 7 bases are shared with TRBD2. The CDR3 totals 14 residues. Germline values: CDR1 SNHLY, CDR2 FYNNEI. With V trimmed by 5 bases and J by 0 bases, 2 bases remained unmatched. Here the CDR3 reads CASSRLASTDTQYF. The CDR3 coding sequence is TGTGCCAGCAGTCGACTAGCTAGCACAGATACGCAGTATTTT. The entire variable domain, with the rest obtained from reference TRBV2 and TRBJ2-3, is as follows: EPEVTQTPSHQVTQMGQEVILRCVPISNHLYFYWYRQILGQKVEFLVSFYNNEISEKSEIFDDQFSVERPDGSNFTLKIRSTKLEDSAMYFCASSRLASTDTQYFGPGTRLTVL.

This rearrangement joins TRBV2 to TRBJ2-7; 7 bases line up with TRBD2. The trim removed 7 bases at V and 4 bases at J, leaving 4 bases unmatched. The germline gives CDR1 SNHLY, CDR2 FYNNEI. CDR3 length: 12 amino acids. The CDR3 DNA sequence: TGTGCCAGCACATATAGCGGGTACGAGCAGTACTTC. Residues: CASTYSGYEQYF.

J is TRBJ1-2 and V is TRBV18; the match to TRBD1 covers 9 bases. With 3 bases clipped from V and 6 bases from J, the junction kept 2 bases outside the gene matches. This CDR3 is 13 amino acids long. In germline, CDR1 is KGHSH, CDR2 LQKENI. The DNA of the CDR3 is TGTGCCAGCTCACCTGGACAGGGGCATGGCTACACCTTC. It is translated as CASSPGQGHGYTF.

This chain connects TRBV7-2 to TRBJ2-1; no clear D. CDR1 is SGHTA, CDR2 FQGNSA, per germline. V lost 7 bases and J 0 bases, leaving 16 bases between the germline ends. The CDR3 spans 16 residues. CDR3 nucleotide sequence: TGTGCCAGCATTCCAGATGCGGCTAGCTCCTACAATGAGCAGTTCTTC. It is translated as CASIPDAASSYNEQFF.

The chain joins TRBV6-5 to TRBJ1-3; weak D call: TRBD1 (5 bases). V was clipped by 4 bases and J by 3 bases, with 7 bases between them. This CDR3 is 13 amino acids long. CDR1 MNHEY and CDR2 SVGAGI come from the germline V gene. CDR3 protein: CASSLGDGNTIYF. CDR3 coding DNA: TGTGCCAGCAGTTTAGGGGATGGAAACACCATATATTTT.

CDR3 in DNA: TGTGCCAGCAGCTTGGATTCTAGCGGGGGTCTCGAGCAGTACTTC. Amino acids: CASSLDSSGGLEQYF. The rearrangement uses TRBV5-4 and TRBJ2-7, with 10 nucleotides matching TRBD2. CDR1 and CDR2 (germline): SGHNT, YYREEE (reference sequence). The CDR3 length is 15 residues. The trim removed 0 bases at V and 6 bases at J, leaving 6 bases unmatched.

The chain carries TRBV5-1 and TRBJ2-7; TRBD2 aligns across 11 bases. The CDR3 has 16 amino acids. The germline gives CDR1 SGHRS, CDR2 YFSETQ. Losses at the gene ends were 4 bases for V and 1 base for J; bases not matched to a gene: 7. This CDR3 reads CASSRLPSGGSYEQYF. CDR3 sequence (DNA): TGCGCCAGCAGCCGCCTCCCTAGCGGGGGGTCCTACGAGCAGTACTTC.

The gene calls are TRBV4-2 and TRBJ2-7; D might be TRBD2 (6 bases). Germline V gene sequence: CDR1 LGHNA, CDR2 YNFKEQ. The CDR3 is 15 amino acids. The germline V and J ends were trimmed by 2 bases and 4 bases, with 15 bases remaining between them. CDR3 in DNA: TGTGCCAGCAGCCAACAAGGAGGGGACTTTTACGAGCAGTACTTC. It specifies CASSQQGGDFYEQYF.

This clone was seen a handful of times. CDR3 sequence reads: CATSTVDYLNYGYTF. The CDR3 DNA reads as TGTGCCACCAGCACCGTGGACTACCTTAACTATGGCTACACCTTC. The rearrangement uses TRBV15 and TRBJ1-2; D gene unclear. Trimming shortened V by 4 bases and J by 1 base, and 13 bases separated the two germline ends. CDR3 length: 15 residues. Germline CDR1 LNHNV, CDR2 YYDKDF (reference sequence).

This sequence joins TRBV5-1 and TRBJ2-5; 11 bases agree with TRBD1. Per germline, CDR1 SGHRS and CDR2 YFSETQ. The CDR3 loop spans 14 amino acids. The V and J ends lost 1 base and 11 bases, in that order; junction bases with no gene match: 7. In nucleotides, the CDR3 is TGCGCCAGCAGCTTGCTGGACAGGGGGCTAGAGCAGTACTTC. Translated: CASSLLDRGLEQYF.

This chain uses TRBV7-9 with TRBJ1-5, with D uncertain. This CDR3 contains 17 residues. CDR1 SEHNR and CDR2 FQNEAQ come from the germline V gene (reference sequence). V was shortened by 2 bases and J by 2 bases, with 16 bases between the two germline ends. The CDR3 nucleotides read TGTGCCAGCAGCTTACTCACAACACCATTGGGCAATCAGCCCCAGCATTTT. This encodes CASSLLTTPLGNQPQHF.

This clone was counted between two and nine times. The chain couples TRBV4-3 to TRBJ1-6; D remains unclear. This CDR3 comprises 13 residues. Trimming stripped 0 bases from V and 13 bases from J, with 10 bases between. From germline, CDR1 is LGHNA and CDR2 YSLEER. The CDR3 protein is CASSQDRWWPLHF. The CDR3 DNA follows: TGCGCCAGCAGCCAAGATCGGTGGTGGCCCCTCCACTTT.

The chain is built from TRBV5-1 and TRBJ2-7; 9 bases are a match to TRBD1. V gave up 3 bases and J gave up 5 bases; unmatched junction bases: 15. Germline CDR1 and CDR2: SGHRS and YFSETQ. This CDR3 region has 17 residues. This chain's CDR3 is CASSSGTGSYKGDEQYF. CDR3 sequence (DNA): TGCGCCAGCAGCTCCGGGACAGGGTCTTATAAGGGTGACGAGCAGTACTTC. Together with reference TRBV5-1 and TRBJ2-7, the CDR3 gives the full variable domain: KAGVTQTPRYLIKTRGQQVTLSCSPISGHRSVSWYQQTPGQGLQFLFEYFSETQRNKGNFPGRFSGRQFSNSRSEMNVSTLELGDSALYLCASSSGTGSYKGDEQYFGPGTRLTVT.

The chain links TRBV18 to TRBJ1-4, with D perhaps matching TRBD1 (6 bases). Germline CDR1 and CDR2: KGHSH and LQKENI. With 1 base removed from V and 8 bases from J, the gap between germline ends came to 14 bases. This CDR3 has 15 residues. CDR3 residues: CASSPRDIRGEKLFF. The CDR3 nucleotides read TGTGCCAGCTCACCACGGGACATTAGAGGGGAAAAACTGTTTTTT.

This CDR3 reads CAIGADNYGYTF. In nucleotides, the CDR3 is TGTGCCATCGGGGCGGACAACTATGGCTACACCTTC. This chain joins TRBV10-3 and TRBJ1-2; TRBD1 might be the D (5 bases). From germline, CDR1 is ENHRY and CDR2 SYGVKD. The CDR3 spans 12 residues. The ends were cut back, 8 bases at V and 2 bases at J, with 9 bases in the middle.

The V call is TRBV25-1, the J call TRBJ2-5, with 13 bases aligning to TRBD2. Losses at the gene ends were 2 bases for V and 5 bases for J; bases not matched to a gene: 5. This CDR3 is 16 amino acids long. Germline V gives CDR1 MGHDK, CDR2 SYGVNS. This CDR3 is CASSELGTSGKETQYF. CDR3 nucleotide sequence: TGTGCCAGCAGTGAACTTGGGACTAGCGGGAAGGAGACCCAGTACTTC.

V usage is TRBV30 and J usage is TRBJ2-7, with 15 bases fitting TRBD2. The J segment lost 5 bases and the V segment lost 6 bases, leaving 5 bases of the junction unmatched. Germline values: CDR1 GTSNPN, CDR2 SVGIG (reference sequence). The CDR3 contains 14 residues. CDR3 sequence: CACGLAGGANEQYF. CDR3 nucleotide sequence: TGTGCCTGTGGACTAGCGGGAGGGGCTAACGAGCAGTACTTC.

This clone turned up a few times. The chain has TRBV7-9 and TRBJ2-7, with 10 nucleotides matching TRBD2. The trim removed 5 bases at V and 3 bases at J, leaving 7 bases unmatched. Germline CDR1 reads SEHNR; CDR2 reads FQNEAQ (reference sequence). The CDR3 consists of 15 residues. The CDR3 sequence: CASSQGSGRGYEQYF. In nucleotides, the CDR3 is TGTGCCAGCAGCCAGGGCAGCGGGAGGGGCTACGAGCAGTACTTC.

This clone has only a few counts. The chain has TRBV6-5 and TRBJ2-7; TRBD2 matches at 12 bases. The germline V gene has CDR1 MNHEY and CDR2 SVGAGI. CDR3 size: 14 residues. Losses at the gene ends were 6 bases for V and 7 bases for J; bases not matched to a gene: 7. This CDR3 reads CASSRGLAGKEQYF. CDR3 DNA: TGTGCCAGCAGCCGCGGACTAGCGGGAAAAGAGCAGTACTTC.

J is TRBJ1-1 and V is TRBV5-6; maybe TRBD1 (5 bases). This CDR3 region has 17 residues. The germline V gene encodes CDR1 SGHDT and CDR2 YYEEEE. Trimming took 2 bases from V and 0 from J, leaving 17 bases between them. CDR3 in amino acids: CASSFGGGANMNTEAFF. CDR3 coding DNA: TGTGCCAGCAGCTTCGGGGGAGGGGCGAACATGAACACTGAAGCTTTCTTT.

The V gene is TRBV4-1, the J gene TRBJ2-3; 14 nucleotides align to TRBD2. From germline, CDR1 is MGHRA and CDR2 YSYEKL. V lost 5 bases to trimming and J lost 5 bases; unmatched junction nucleotides: 9. The CDR3 spans 17 residues. The CDR3 is CASSASTSGGAQDTQYF. In DNA, the CDR3 is TGCGCCAGCAGCGCCTCGACTAGCGGGGGGGCTCAAGATACGCAGTATTTT.

The gene calls are TRBV7-2 and TRBJ2-1; 11 bases align to TRBD2. Losses at the gene ends were 4 bases for V and 4 bases for J; bases not matched to a gene: 6. The germline V gene has CDR1 SGHTA and CDR2 FQGNSA. This CDR3 comprises 16 residues. CDR3 sequence (DNA): TGTGCCAGCAGCTCGTCCGGGACTAGCGGATACAATGAGCAGTTCTTC. This gives the protein CASSSSGTSGYNEQFF.